The 21 T cell receptor beta chains reported below all come from one sample, sequenced in a study of naive and memory T cell subsets. Four PCR rounds used nested alpha and beta constant region primers plus the SP2 primer. MiXCR, applied by TCRdb to the UMI-ligation and nested PCR reads, yields one record per CDR3 protein. The data contain about 37,000 distinct CDR3 sequences, approximately 10% of them singletons. Documented treatment: skin biopsy from PPD injection site in Mantoux-positive individual. TCR cDNA received a 3' ligated oligonucleotide that carried a UMI. This material consisted of skin, taken from a tuberculin skin test site. These receptors all stem from an adult in good health.

The rearrangement joins TRBV20-1 to TRBJ1-1; TRBD1 aligns across 9 bases. The trim removed 2 bases at V and 3 bases at J, leaving 7 bases unmatched. Germline CDR1 and CDR2: DFQATT and SNEGSKA (reference sequence). This CDR3 spans 15 amino acids. The CDR3 region has the DNA TGCAGTGCTAGAACCGGGACAGGGAAGTACACTGAAGCTTTCTTT. Its protein product is CSARTGTGKYTEAFF.

This clonotype was picked up many times. A much larger clonotype is one base distant, so this may be a read error. This chain uses TRBV7-9 with TRBJ2-3, with TRBD2 identical over 9 bases. J was trimmed by 5 bases and V by 5 bases; bases with no gene match: 11. CDR1 and CDR2 (germline): SEHNR, FQNEAQ (reference sequence). This CDR3 region has 16 residues. CDR3 nucleotide sequence: TGTGCCAGCAGCCACACGCGGGAGGGCCGGGGAGATACGCAGTATTTT. Translated, it gives CASSHTREGRGDTQYF.

A note on this clonotype: The junction differs from germline at one of its ends, possibly a read error. This chain joins TRBV7-8 and TRBJ1-2; D remains unclear. The CDR3 is made up of 15 amino acids. Germline V lookup: CDR1 SGHVS, CDR2 FQNEAQ. The CDR3 reads CASSLAAVANYGDTF. The CDR3 DNA reads as TGTGCCAGCAGCTTAGCGGCGGTAGCTAACTATGGCGACACCTTC.

J is TRBJ1-2 and V is TRBV12-3 or TRBV12-4, with no clear D. V shed 1 base and J shed 5 bases, with 23 bases lying between them. CDR3 length: 18 residues. CDR3 in DNA: TGTGCCAGCAGTTTAGGGACTATCTACGGAGAGAATGGGTATGGCTACACCTTC. Translation: CASSLGTIYGENGYGYTF.

This clonotype showed up many times. The rearrangement links TRBV18 to TRBJ2-1, with D perhaps being TRBD1 or TRBD2 (5 bases each). The CDR3 is 16 amino acids. Germline lookup yields CDR1 KGHSH and CDR2 LQKENI. The ends were cut back, 6 bases at V and 2 bases at J, with 17 bases in the middle. CDR3 sequence reads: CASSDGEGIPYNEQFF. Written as DNA, the CDR3 is TGTGCCAGCTCCGACGGTGAGGGGATCCCCTACAATGAGCAGTTCTTC.

This clonotype has just a few counts. The chain is built from TRBV28 and TRBJ2-1; 10 positions match TRBD2. The CDR3 consists of 16 residues. Trimming took 5 bases from V and 0 from J; bases not matched to a gene: 4. Per the germline V gene, CDR1 is MDHEN and CDR2 is SYDVKM. The CDR3 sequence is CASSIIAGGSYNEQFF. The CDR3, as DNA: TGTGCCAGCAGTATAATAGCGGGGGGCTCCTACAATGAGCAGTTCTTC. Together with reference TRBV28 and TRBJ2-1, the CDR3 gives the full variable domain: DVKVTQSSRYLVKRTGEKVFLECVQDMDHENMFWYRQDPGLGLRLIYFSYDVKMKEKGDIPEGYSVSREKKERFSLILESASTNQTSMYLCASSIIAGGSYNEQFFGPGTRLTVL.

The chain employs TRBV7-8 and TRBJ1-2; 11 nucleotides agree with TRBD1. V was pared by 5 bases and J by 14 bases, with 7 bases of the junction left unmatched. Germline V gene data show CDR1 as SGHVS and CDR2 as FQNEAQ. This CDR3 region has 12 residues. CDR3 loop: CASSPGQGARTF. CDR3 sequence (DNA): TGTGCCAGCAGCCCCGGACAGGGGGCGCGGACCTTC. The full variable domain, its missing parts supplied by reference TRBV7-8 and TRBJ1-2, is GAGVSQSPRYKVAKRGQDVALRCDPISGHVSLFWYQQALGQGPEFLTYFQNEAQLDKSGLPSDRFFAERPEGSVSTLKIQRTQQEDSAVYLCASSPGQGARTFGSGTRLTVV.

The CDR3 nucleotides read TGTGCCAGCAGTGGGGCCGGTTGTAGGGGAAGTGAAAAACTGTTTTTT. It specifies CASSGAGCRGSEKLFF. The chain combines TRBV12-3 or TRBV12-4 with TRBJ1-4; perhaps TRBD1 as D (5 bases). The CDR3 length is 16 residues. The V end lost 5 bases, the J end lost 7 bases, and 20 bases lay between the germline ends.

This clonotype was found a few times. This chain uses TRBV28 with TRBJ1-4; no definite D call. Germline loops: CDR1 MDHEN, CDR2 SYDVKM. V was trimmed by 6 bases and J by 4 bases, leaving 9 bases between them. The CDR3 spans 13 residues. The CDR3 is CASSGDLNEKLFF. The CDR3, as DNA: TGTGCCAGCAGCGGAGACCTTAATGAAAAACTGTTTTTT.

This clonotype was recorded many times. The chain joins TRBV30 to TRBJ2-7; weak D call: TRBD1 (5 bases). V lost 3 bases, J lost 7 bases, and 13 bases lay in between. The CDR3 is made up of 12 amino acids. Germline assignment: CDR1 GTSNPN and CDR2 SVGIG (reference sequence). The CDR3 nucleotides are TGTGCCTGGAGCCTTACAGGTAGAGAGCAGTACTTC. It yields the protein CAWSLTGREQYF.

Comment on this clonotype: A much bigger clone sits one base away, suggesting this may be a read error. The chain couples TRBV28 to TRBJ2-1, with D perhaps matching TRBD1 (5 bases). Germline values: CDR1 MDHEN, CDR2 SYDVKM. Trimming took off 8 bases at V and 8 bases at J, with 16 bases between the two ends. This CDR3 is built from 13 residues. CDR3: CASGRYGAYEQFF. The CDR3 DNA reads as TGTGCCAGCGGTCGATATGGGGCCTATGAGCAGTTCTTC.

The chain uses TRBV29-1 and TRBJ2-7; D is possibly TRBD1 (5 bases). The CDR3 is 10 residues long. Per the germline V gene, CDR1 is SQVTM and CDR2 is ANQGSEA. Deletions cut 7 bases from V and 5 bases from J, with 9 bases between. The CDR3, as DNA: TGCAGCGCCGGACAAGACGAGCAGTACTTC. Its protein product is CSAGQDEQYF.

This clonotype was observed a few times. The chain recombines TRBV29-1 with TRBJ1-1; TRBD1 is a possible D gene (5 bases). V lost 4 bases to trimming and J lost 0 bases, with 15 bases between them. Per the germline V gene, CDR1 is SQVTM and CDR2 is ANQGSEA. The CDR3 has 15 amino acids. DNA of the CDR3: TGCAGCGTTGTGGGCCCAGGGAAGGTGAACACTGAAGCTTTCTTT. Protein sequence: CSVVGPGKVNTEAFF.

In its sample, this clonotype was seen many times. This chain's CDR3 is CASRTYRGRSYEQYF. The CDR3 DNA reads as TGTGCCAGCAGGACATACCGGGGCAGGAGTTACGAGCAGTACTTC. This chain connects TRBV6-1 to TRBJ2-7; tentatively, D is TRBD1 or TRBD2 (5 bases each). CDR1 is MNHNS, CDR2 SASEGT, per germline. The length of the CDR3 is 15 residues. Trimming stripped 6 bases from V and 4 bases from J, with 19 bases between.

This clonotype was found a few times. This sequence joins TRBV19 and TRBJ2-7; D unclear. V gave up 1 base and J gave up 2 bases, with 9 bases separating them. This CDR3 comprises 14 residues. CDR1 is LNHDA and CDR2 is SQIVND in the germline V gene (reference sequence). CDR3: CASSIGMGTYEQYF. Here the CDR3 DNA reads TGTGCCAGTAGTATAGGTATGGGGACCTACGAGCAGTACTTC.

This clonotype was recorded at least ten times. The chain links TRBV7-3 to TRBJ2-3; no definite D call. V dropped 0 bases and J dropped 3 bases, with 7 bases sitting between them. The CDR3 consists of 14 residues. From germline, CDR1 is SGHTA and CDR2 FQGTGA. This chain's CDR3 is CASSLTRETDTQYF. The CDR3 DNA reads as TGTGCCAGCAGCTTAACACGCGAGACAGATACGCAGTATTTT. Full variable domain (rest looked up from reference TRBV7-3 and TRBJ2-3): GAGVSQTPSNKVTEKGKYVELRCDPISGHTALYWYRQSLGQGPEFLIYFQGTGAADDSGLPNDRFFAVRPEGSVSTLKIQRTERGDSAVYLCASSLTRETDTQYFGPGTRLTVL.

The V gene is TRBV20-1, the J gene TRBJ1-3; 7 bases line up with TRBD1. The CDR3 is 14 residues long. Germline lookup yields CDR1 DFQATT and CDR2 SNEGSKA (reference sequence). V shed 6 bases and J 3 bases; nucleotides not matched to a gene: 8. CDR3 loop: CSARQGGNGNTIYF. DNA of the CDR3: TGCAGTGCAAGACAGGGAGGGAATGGAAACACCATATATTTT.

This clonotype was observed a few times. V gene TRBV27 combines with J gene TRBJ2-1; 7 nucleotides line up with TRBD2. The junction had 4 bases not matched to a gene; V was cut back by 4 bases and J by 1 base. Germline values: CDR1 MNHEY, CDR2 SMNVEV (reference sequence). This CDR3 has 15 amino acids. CDR3 sequence (DNA): TGTGCCAGCAGTTCTAGCGGAGCTTCCTACAATGAGCAGTTCTTC. It yields the protein CASSSSGASYNEQFF.

In this sample, this clonotype turned up a few times. V and J are TRBV18 and TRBJ1-2; no reliable D call. The CDR3 has 12 residues. Between the trimmed V and J ends, which lost 0 bases and 4 bases, there was a span of 3 bases. The V gene's germline CDR1 is KGHSH and CDR2 LQKENI. CDR3 amino acids: CASSPPSYGYTF. The CDR3 DNA follows: TGTGCCAGCTCACCACCGAGCTATGGCTACACCTTC.

This clonotype was recorded at least ten times. The chain joins TRBV7-2 to TRBJ1-2; D might be TRBD1 (5 bases). The V gene's germline CDR1 is SGHTA and CDR2 FQGNSA. With 3 bases removed from V and 2 bases from J, the gap between germline ends came to 19 bases. The length of the CDR3 is 17 residues. CDR3 nucleotides: TGTGCCAGCAGCTTGGGGGGAGTGACTCAAGGGAACTATGGCTACACCTTC. Its translation is CASSLGGVTQGNYGYTF.

This clonotype appeared many times. V is TRBV28 and J is TRBJ2-7, with D perhaps TRBD1 or TRBD2 (5 bases each). Trimming removed 4 bases at V and 0 bases at J, with 10 bases between. The CDR3 is made up of 14 amino acids. In germline, CDR1 is MDHEN, CDR2 SYDVKM. The CDR3: CASSSRDGSYEQYF. The CDR3 nucleotides are TGTGCCAGCAGTTCTCGGGACGGCTCCTACGAGCAGTACTTC. Supplemented by reference TRBV28 and TRBJ2-7, the full variable domain reads DVKVTQSSRYLVKRTGEKVFLECVQDMDHENMFWYRQDPGLGLRLIYFSYDVKMKEKGDIPEGYSVSREKKERFSLILESASTNQTSMYLCASSSRDGSYEQYFGPGTRLTVT.